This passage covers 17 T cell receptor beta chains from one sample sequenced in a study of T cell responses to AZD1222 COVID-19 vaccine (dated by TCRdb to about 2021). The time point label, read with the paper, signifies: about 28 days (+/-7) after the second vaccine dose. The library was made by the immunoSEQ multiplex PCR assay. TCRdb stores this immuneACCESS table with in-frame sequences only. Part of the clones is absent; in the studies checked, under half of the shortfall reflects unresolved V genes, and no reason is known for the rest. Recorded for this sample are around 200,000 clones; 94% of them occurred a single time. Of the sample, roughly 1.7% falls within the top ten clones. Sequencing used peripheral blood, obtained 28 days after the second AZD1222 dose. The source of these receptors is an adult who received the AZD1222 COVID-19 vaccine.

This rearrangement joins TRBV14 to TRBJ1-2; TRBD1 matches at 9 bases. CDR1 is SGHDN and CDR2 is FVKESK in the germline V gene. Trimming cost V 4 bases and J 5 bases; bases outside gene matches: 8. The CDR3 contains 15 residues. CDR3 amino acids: CASSLITGGRYGYTF. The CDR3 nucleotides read TGTGCCAGCAGCCTAATAACAGGGGGCCGGTATGGCTACACCTTC.

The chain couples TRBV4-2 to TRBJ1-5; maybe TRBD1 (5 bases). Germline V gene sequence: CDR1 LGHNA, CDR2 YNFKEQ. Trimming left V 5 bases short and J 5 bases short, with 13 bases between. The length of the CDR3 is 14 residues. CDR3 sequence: CASSSGGDYQPQHF. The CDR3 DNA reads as TGTGCCAGCAGCTCCGGAGGGGACTATCAGCCCCAGCATTTT.

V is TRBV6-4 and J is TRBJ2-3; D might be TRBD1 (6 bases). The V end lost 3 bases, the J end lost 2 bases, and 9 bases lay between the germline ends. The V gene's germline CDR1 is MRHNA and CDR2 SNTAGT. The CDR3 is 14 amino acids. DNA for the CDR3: TGTGCCAGCAGTGAGAGGGGGACCACAGATACGCAGTATTTT. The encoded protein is CASSERGTTDTQYF.

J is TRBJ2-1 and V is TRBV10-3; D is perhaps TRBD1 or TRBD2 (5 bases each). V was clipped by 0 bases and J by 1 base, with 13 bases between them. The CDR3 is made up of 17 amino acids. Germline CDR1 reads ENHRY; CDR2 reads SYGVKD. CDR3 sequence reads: CAISESTGTASYNEQFF. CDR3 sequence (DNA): TGTGCCATCAGTGAGTCTACCGGGACCGCTTCCTACAATGAGCAGTTCTTC.

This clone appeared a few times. CDR3 sequence reads: CASSYGPGTIAYEQYF. CDR3 sequence (DNA): TGTGCCAGCAGTTATGGGCCGGGGACCATCGCCTACGAGCAGTACTTC. This chain links TRBV28 with TRBJ2-7, with D possibly called TRBD1 or TRBD2 (5 bases each). The germline gives CDR1 MDHEN, CDR2 SYDVKM. Trimming took 4 bases from V and 2 from J, leaving 18 bases between them. This CDR3 comprises 16 residues.

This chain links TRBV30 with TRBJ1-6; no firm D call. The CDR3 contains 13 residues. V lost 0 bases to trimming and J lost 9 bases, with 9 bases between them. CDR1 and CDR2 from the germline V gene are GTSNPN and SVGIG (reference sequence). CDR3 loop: CAWSVLSPSPLHF. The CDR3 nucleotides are TGTGCCTGGAGTGTACTTTCCCCTTCACCCCTCCACTTT.

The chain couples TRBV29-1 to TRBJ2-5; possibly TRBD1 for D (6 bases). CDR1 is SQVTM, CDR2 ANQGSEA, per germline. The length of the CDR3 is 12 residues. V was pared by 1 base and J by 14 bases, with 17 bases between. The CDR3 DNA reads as TGCAGCGTTGAAGTTTGGAACAGGGAATTATACTTC. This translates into CSVEVWNRELYF.

Here the CDR3 reads CASSLTHTDNSPLHF. The CDR3 DNA is TGCGCCAGCAGCCTGACCCATACGGATAATTCACCCCTCCACTTT. V and J are TRBV4-1 and TRBJ1-6; D gene ambiguous. CDR1 is MGHRA, CDR2 YSYEKL, per germline. The CDR3 is 15 residues long. The V end lost 4 bases, the J end lost 5 bases, and 12 bases lay between the germline ends.

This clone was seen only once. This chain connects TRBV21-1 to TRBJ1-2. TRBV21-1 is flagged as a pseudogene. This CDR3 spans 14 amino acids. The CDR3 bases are TGTGCCAGCACCTCTCAGGTAGCACACGATGGCTACACCTTC. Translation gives CASTSQVAHDGYTF.

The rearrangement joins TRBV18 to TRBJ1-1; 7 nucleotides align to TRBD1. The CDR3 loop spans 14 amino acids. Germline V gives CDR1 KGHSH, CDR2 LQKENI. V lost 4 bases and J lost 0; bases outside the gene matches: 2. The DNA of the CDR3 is TGTGCCAGCTCACGGGGACAGTTGAACACTGAAGCTTTCTTT. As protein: CASSRGQLNTEAFF. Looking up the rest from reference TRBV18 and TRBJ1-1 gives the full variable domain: NAGVMQNPRHLVRRRGQEARLRCSPMKGHSHVYWYRQLPEEGLKFMVYLQKENIIDESGMPKERFSAEFPKEGPSILRIQQVVRGDSAAYFCASSRGQLNTEAFFGQGTRLTVV.

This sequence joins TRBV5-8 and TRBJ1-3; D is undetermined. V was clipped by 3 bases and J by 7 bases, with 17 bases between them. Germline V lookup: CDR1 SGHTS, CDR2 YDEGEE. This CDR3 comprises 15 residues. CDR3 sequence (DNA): TGTGCCAGCAGCTGGCAGCTCCGAGGGAGGAACACCATATATTTT. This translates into CASSWQLRGRNTIYF.

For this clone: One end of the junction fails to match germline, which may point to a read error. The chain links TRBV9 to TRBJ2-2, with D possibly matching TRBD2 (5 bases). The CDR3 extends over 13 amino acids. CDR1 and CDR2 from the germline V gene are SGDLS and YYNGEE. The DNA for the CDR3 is TGTGCCAGCAGCGTCGGGAACCCCGGGGAGCTGTTTTTT. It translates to CASSVGNPGELFF.

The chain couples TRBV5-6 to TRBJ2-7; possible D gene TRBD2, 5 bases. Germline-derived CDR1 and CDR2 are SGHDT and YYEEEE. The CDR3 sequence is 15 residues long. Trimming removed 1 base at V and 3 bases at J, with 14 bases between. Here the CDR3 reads CASSLSPGLDYEQYF. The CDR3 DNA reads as TGTGCCAGCAGCTTGTCCCCGGGATTAGACTACGAGCAGTACTTC.

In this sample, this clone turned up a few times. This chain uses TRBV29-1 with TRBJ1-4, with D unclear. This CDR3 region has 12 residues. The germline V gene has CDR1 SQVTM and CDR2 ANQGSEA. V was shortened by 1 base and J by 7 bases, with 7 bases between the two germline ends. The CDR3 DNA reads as TGCAGCGTTGAAGTGGGCCCTGAAAAACTGTTTTTT. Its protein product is CSVEVGPEKLFF.

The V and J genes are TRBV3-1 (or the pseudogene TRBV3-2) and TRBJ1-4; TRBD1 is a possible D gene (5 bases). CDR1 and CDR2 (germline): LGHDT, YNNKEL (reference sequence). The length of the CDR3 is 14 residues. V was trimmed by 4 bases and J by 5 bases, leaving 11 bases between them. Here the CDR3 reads CASSPLTGNEKLFF. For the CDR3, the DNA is TGTGCCAGCAGCCCCCTTACAGGAAATGAAAAACTGTTTTTT.

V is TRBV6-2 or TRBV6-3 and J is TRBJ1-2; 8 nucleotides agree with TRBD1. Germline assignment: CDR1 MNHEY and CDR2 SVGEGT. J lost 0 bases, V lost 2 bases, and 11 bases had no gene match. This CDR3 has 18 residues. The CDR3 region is CASSYPLRGPQANYGYTF. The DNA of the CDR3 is TGTGCCAGCAGTTACCCCCTCAGGGGGCCCCAAGCTAACTATGGCTACACCTTC.

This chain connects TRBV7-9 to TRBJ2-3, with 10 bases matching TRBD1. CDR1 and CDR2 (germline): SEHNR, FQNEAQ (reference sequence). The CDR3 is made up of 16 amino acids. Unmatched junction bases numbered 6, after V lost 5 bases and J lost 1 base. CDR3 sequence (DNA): TGTGCCAGCAGCGACAGGGGGCTCGCCCGCACAGATACGCAGTATTTT. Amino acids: CASSDRGLARTDTQYF.